This T cell receptor beta chain comes out of a study of response to subunit inactivated influenza vaccine. TCRdb called the RT-PCR reads again in MiXCR, with one record for every CDR3 protein. The sample lists around 850,000 distinct CDR3 sequences; 15% to 20% were seen once. The CDR3 covers 15 residues. Germline V gene data show CDR1 as LGHNA and CDR2 as YNFKEQ. The J segment lost 3 bases and the V segment lost 1 base, leaving 6 bases of the junction unmatched. This clonotype was found many times. The sequenced sample was PBMCs from blood, obtained 5 to 6 days after vaccination. The rearrangement uses TRBV4-2 and TRBJ2-7; the match to TRBD2 covers 7 bases. The receptor was derived from a man between 45 and 60 years old who received an inactivated influenza vaccine. The CDR3 region is CASSQVAGEIYEQYF. CDR3 coding DNA: TGTGCCAGCAGCCAAGTGGCGGGAGAGATCTACGAGCAGTACTTC.